This entry features one T cell receptor (beta chain) sequence. Its antigen is not identified. The sample originates from a study of CXCR3-negative and CXCR3-positive naive CD8 T cells. Study outcomes and limitations: Researchers report that CXCR3-positive naive cells carry more hydrophobic TRB CDR3s than CXCR3-negative naive cells. Much lower diversity was found in memory CD8+ cells, while both naive subsets had comparably high diversity.

Germline loops: CDR1 SQVTM, CDR2 ANQGSEA. The CDR3 loop spans 16 amino acids. The authors made the TRB cDNA libraries by 5' RACE using UMI labels. Each CDR3 protein gets one entry in TCRdb, which reprocessed the 5' RACE reads and gives no DNA. This table holds around 120,000 distinct CDR3 sequences. Sequences were obtained from naive CXCR3+ CD8+ T cells from blood. Noted subset: CD45RO-CCR7+CD27+CD95- naive CD8+ T cells expressing CXCR3 (TNR3+). This chain joins TRBV29-1 and TRBJ2-5; with no DNA, the TCRdb D assignment of TRBD1 cannot be verified. The sequence came from a human donor in good health. Some clones in this sample may be carry-over from other donors' samples. The CDR3 spells CSVVGQGSIIGETQYF.